This TCR beta chain is drawn from a study of cytomegalovirus exposure and HLA in healthy donors. Regarding the study as a whole: Prior analysis indicated that the majority of TCR beta V segments exhibited productivity approximately 87% or approximately 30% of the time. DRB1 had the most TCR associations and HLA-C the fewest, a later analysis found, with rates varying by HLA locus. Later analysis identified 15,000 to 20,000 TCR beta sequences associated with HLA alleles, using a false discovery rate threshold of 0.05. V- and J-gene trimming of TCR beta was linked (in a later analysis) to a missense DCLRE1C variant.

Note on this clone: Its target is not known.

With 60 Vbeta and 13 Jbeta primers, the PCR was carried out. Profiled with immunoSEQ multiplex PCR; TCRdb holds only in-frame clones, not every one. The table includes 150,000 to 200,000 clones, around 90% detected once. The sequenced material came from PBMCs. This TCR was recovered from a woman aged 18 to 35 in good health and CMV-seronegative.

The CDR3: CASSPFLSYRQETQYF. CDR3 DNA sequence: TGTGCCAGCAGCCCCTTCCTAAGCTATCGACAAGAGACCCAGTACTTC. The chain is built from TRBV9 and TRBJ2-5; unclear D gene. V lost 4 bases and J 2 bases, leaving 18 bases between the germline ends. Germline CDR1 reads SGDLS; CDR2 reads YYNGEE. There are 16 residues in the CDR3.